In this sample, the clone carrying this TCR beta chain turned up once. Its antigen remains unidentified. These data come from a study of OX40 agonist ivuxolimab in advanced cancers. The overall study: Participants, 70% to 90% male, averaged about 56 years of age, ranging from about 20 to 80. It was permissible to have had prior anti-PD-1, anti-PD-L1 or anti-CTLA-4 therapy, and 40% had some.

Study-wide points: Some nonresponders additionally presented with little normalized T-cell clonal expansion. Dosing at 0.1 to 3.0 mg/kg was accompanied by clonal expansion of CD4+ and CD8+ blood T cells by week 6.

Sequencing used immunoSEQ multiplex PCR; TCRdb keeps in-frame clones, though not all of them. The sample includes tens of thousands of clones, 77% of them seen just once. This specimen was CD4+ or CD8+ T cells sorted from blood, taken in a trial of the OX40 agonist ivuxolimab. This clonotype was sampled from an adult with an advanced solid tumor such as melanoma, head and neck, liver or kidney cancer.

This chain's CDR3 is CASSEGDAQPQHF. The CDR3, as DNA: TGCGCCAGCAGTGAGGGGGACGCTCAGCCCCAGCATTTT. The chain joins TRBV10-2 to TRBJ1-5, with D possibly being TRBD1 (5 bases). The germline gives CDR1 WSHSY, CDR2 SAAADI. The V end lost 2 bases, the J end lost 6 bases, and 8 bases lay between the germline ends. The CDR3 length is 13 residues.